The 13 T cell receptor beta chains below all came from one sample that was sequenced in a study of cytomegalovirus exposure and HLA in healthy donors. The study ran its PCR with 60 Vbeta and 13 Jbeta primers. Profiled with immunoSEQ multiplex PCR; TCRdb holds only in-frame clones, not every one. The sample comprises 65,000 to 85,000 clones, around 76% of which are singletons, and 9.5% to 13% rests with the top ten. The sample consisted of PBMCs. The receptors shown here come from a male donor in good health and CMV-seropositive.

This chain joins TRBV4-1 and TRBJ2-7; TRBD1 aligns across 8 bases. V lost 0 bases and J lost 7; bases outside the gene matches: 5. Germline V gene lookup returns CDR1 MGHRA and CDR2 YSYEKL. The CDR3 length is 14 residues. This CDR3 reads CASSQEAGGGEQYF. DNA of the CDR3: TGCGCCAGCAGCCAAGAGGCAGGGGGCGGAGAGCAGTACTTC.

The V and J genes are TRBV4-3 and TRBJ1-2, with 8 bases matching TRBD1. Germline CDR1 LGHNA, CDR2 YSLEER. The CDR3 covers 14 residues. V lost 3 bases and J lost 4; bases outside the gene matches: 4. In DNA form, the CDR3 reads TGCGCCAGCAGCCAGACAGGGGCCGTCTATGGCTACACCTTC. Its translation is CASSQTGAVYGYTF.

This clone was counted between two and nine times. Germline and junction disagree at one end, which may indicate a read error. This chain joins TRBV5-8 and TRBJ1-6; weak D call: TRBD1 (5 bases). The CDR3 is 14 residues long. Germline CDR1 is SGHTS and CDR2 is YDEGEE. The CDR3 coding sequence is TGTGCCAGCAACTTGGAAGGGGTTAATTCACCCCTCCACTTT. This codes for CASNLEGVNSPLHF.

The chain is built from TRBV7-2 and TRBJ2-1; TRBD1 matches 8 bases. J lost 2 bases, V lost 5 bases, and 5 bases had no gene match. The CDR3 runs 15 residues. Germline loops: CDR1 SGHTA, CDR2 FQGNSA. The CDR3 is CASSPGQATYNEQFF. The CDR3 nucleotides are TGTGCCAGCAGCCCGGGACAGGCTACCTACAATGAGCAGTTCTTC.

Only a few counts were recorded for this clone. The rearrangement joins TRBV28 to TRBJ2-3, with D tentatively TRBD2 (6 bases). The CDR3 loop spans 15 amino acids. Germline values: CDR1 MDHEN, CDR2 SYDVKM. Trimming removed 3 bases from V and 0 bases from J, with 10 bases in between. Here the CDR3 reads CASSFGGSSTDTQYF. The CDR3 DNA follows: TGTGCCAGCAGTTTCGGGGGATCTAGCACAGATACGCAGTATTTT.

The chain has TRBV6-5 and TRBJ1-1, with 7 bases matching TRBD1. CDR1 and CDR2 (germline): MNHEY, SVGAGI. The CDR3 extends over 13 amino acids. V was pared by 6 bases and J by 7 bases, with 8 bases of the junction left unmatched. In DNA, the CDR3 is TGTGCCAGCAGCGACAGGGTAGGAGGTGAAGCTTTCTTT. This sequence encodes CASSDRVGGEAFF.

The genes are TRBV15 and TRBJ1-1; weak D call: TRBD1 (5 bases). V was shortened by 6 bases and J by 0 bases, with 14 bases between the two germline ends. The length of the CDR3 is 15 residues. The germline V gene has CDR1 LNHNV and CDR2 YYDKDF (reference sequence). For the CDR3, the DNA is TGTGCCACCAGTTCGGGACTTCTCATGAACACTGAAGCTTTCTTT. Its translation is CATSSGLLMNTEAFF.

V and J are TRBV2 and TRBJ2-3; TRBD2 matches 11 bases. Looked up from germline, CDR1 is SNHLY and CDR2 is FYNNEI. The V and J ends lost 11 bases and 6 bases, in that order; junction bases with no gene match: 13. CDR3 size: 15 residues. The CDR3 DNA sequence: TGTGCCGAGACGGGACTAGCGGCCTGGGCGGATACGCAGTATTTT. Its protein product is CAETGLAAWADTQYF.

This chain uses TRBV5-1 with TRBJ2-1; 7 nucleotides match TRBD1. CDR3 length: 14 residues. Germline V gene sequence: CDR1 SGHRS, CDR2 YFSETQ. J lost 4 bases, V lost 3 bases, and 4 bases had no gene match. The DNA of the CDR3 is TGCGCCAGCAGCTCTGGACAGGATTACAATGAGCAGTTCTTC. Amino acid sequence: CASSSGQDYNEQFF.

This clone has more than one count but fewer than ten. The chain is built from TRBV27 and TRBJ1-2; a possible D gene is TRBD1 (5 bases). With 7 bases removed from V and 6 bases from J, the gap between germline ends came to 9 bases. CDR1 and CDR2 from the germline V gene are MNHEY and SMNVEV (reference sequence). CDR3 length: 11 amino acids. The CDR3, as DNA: TGTGCCAGCACCGGGGGGGATGGCTACACCTTC. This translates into CASTGGDGYTF.

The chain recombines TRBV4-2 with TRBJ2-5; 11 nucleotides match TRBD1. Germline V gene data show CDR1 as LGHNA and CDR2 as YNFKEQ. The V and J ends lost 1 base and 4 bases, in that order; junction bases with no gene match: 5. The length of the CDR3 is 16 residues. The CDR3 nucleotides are TGTGCCAGCAGCCAAGGAACCGGGACAGGGGGAGAGACCCAGTACTTC. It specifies CASSQGTGTGGETQYF.

The CDR3 protein is CASSVALGTGVDEQFF. CDR3 sequence (DNA): TGTGCCAGCAGCGTAGCCCTAGGGACAGGGGTGGATGAGCAGTTCTTC. The J gene is TRBJ2-1, the V gene TRBV9; 10 bases are shared with TRBD1. The length of the CDR3 is 16 residues. Germline CDR1 and CDR2: SGDLS and YYNGEE. V shed 0 bases and J 8 bases; nucleotides not matched to a gene: 8.

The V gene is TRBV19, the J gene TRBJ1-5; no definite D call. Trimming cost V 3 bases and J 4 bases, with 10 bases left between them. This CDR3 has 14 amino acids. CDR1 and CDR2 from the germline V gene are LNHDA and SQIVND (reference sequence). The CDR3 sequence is CASSILTANQPQHF. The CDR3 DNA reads TGTGCCAGTAGTATCCTAACAGCTAATCAGCCCCAGCATTTT.